Presented here are 30 T cell receptor beta chains from one specimen sequenced in a study of blood T cell repertoires in COVID-19. Data came from immunoSEQ multiplex PCR; TCRdb stores just in-frame clones and leaves some out. In the table there are about 80,000 clones, roughly 82% of which are singletons. Sequenced sample: peripheral blood. Every receptor here comes from an older man with acute or convalescent COVID-19.

This chain joins TRBV7-2 and TRBJ2-5, with 8 bases aligning to TRBD2. Looked up from germline, CDR1 is SGHTA and CDR2 is FQGNSA. J lost 5 bases, V lost 5 bases, and 13 bases had no gene match. The CDR3 consists of 16 residues. The CDR3: CASSNWDGGARETQYF. CDR3 sequence (DNA): TGTGCCAGCAGCAATTGGGACGGGGGGGCTAGGGAGACCCAGTACTTC.

The chain joins TRBV11-2 to TRBJ2-2; 9 bases are shared with TRBD2. J gave up 4 bases and V 6 bases, and 6 bases lay outside the gene matches. The CDR3 sequence is 15 residues long. CDR1 is SGHAT and CDR2 is FQNNGV in the germline V gene. The CDR3 DNA reads TGTGCCAGCAGACTGACTAGCGGACGCACCGGGGAGCTGTTTTTT. Translation gives CASRLTSGRTGELFF.

V gene TRBV15 combines with J gene TRBJ1-1; D is undetermined. Between the trimmed V and J ends, which lost 1 base and 0 bases, there was a span of 15 bases. Germline lookup yields CDR1 LNHNV and CDR2 YYDKDF (reference sequence). This CDR3 contains 17 residues. This CDR3 is CATSRGAAGGMNTEAFF. The CDR3 nucleotides are TGTGCCACCAGCAGAGGAGCGGCAGGCGGAATGAACACTGAAGCTTTCTTT.

This clone was seen only a few times. This chain links TRBV7-6 with TRBJ1-1; 8 bases fit TRBD1. Trimming took 0 bases from V and 1 from J; bases not matched to a gene: 10. Per the germline V gene, CDR1 is SGHVS and CDR2 is FNYEAQ. This CDR3 spans 18 amino acids. As DNA, the CDR3 is TGTGCCAGCAGCTTAGCGAGGACAGGGAGGGCCCCGAACACTGAAGCTTTCTTT. It encodes CASSLARTGRAPNTEAFF.

The chain is built from TRBV18 and TRBJ1-6, with D perhaps matching TRBD1 (6 bases). The V end lost 6 bases, the J end lost 7 bases, and 16 bases lay between the germline ends. The V gene's germline CDR1 is KGHSH and CDR2 LQKENI. This CDR3 has 15 residues. As DNA, the CDR3 is TGTGCCAGCTCGATTTCGGGGGGCGCGAATTCACCCCTCCACTTT. Amino acids: CASSISGGANSPLHF. Full variable domain (outside the CDR3, taken from reference TRBV18 and TRBJ1-6): NAGVMQNPRHLVRRRGQEARLRCSPMKGHSHVYWYRQLPEEGLKFMVYLQKENIIDESGMPKERFSAEFPKEGPSILRIQQVVRGDSAAYFCASSISGGANSPLHFGNGTRLTVT.

J is TRBJ1-2 and V is TRBV13, with TRBD1 identical over 7 bases. The germline V gene has CDR1 PRHDT and CDR2 FYEKMQ (reference sequence). V lost 7 bases to trimming and J lost 6 bases; unmatched junction nucleotides: 8. The CDR3 length is 13 residues. The CDR3 DNA reads TGTGCCAGCAATCGACAGGGTCCGAATGGCTACACCTTC. It translates to CASNRQGPNGYTF.

The chain joins TRBV5-1 to TRBJ2-3; 8 positions match TRBD2. The CDR3 length is 15 residues. Germline assignment: CDR1 SGHRS and CDR2 YFSETQ. V was pared by 0 bases and J by 5 bases, with 5 bases of the junction left unmatched. The CDR3 is CASSLETSAGDTQYF. In nucleotides, the CDR3 is TGCGCCAGCAGCTTGGAGACTAGCGCCGGAGATACGCAGTATTTT.

The rearrangement joins TRBV19 to TRBJ1-5, with unresolved D. The germline V gene encodes CDR1 LNHDA and CDR2 SQIVND (reference sequence). V was clipped by 1 base and J by 4 bases, with 8 bases between them. The CDR3 contains 14 residues. The CDR3 DNA reads as TGTGCCAGTAGTATAGCGAGGGATAATCAGCCCCAGCATTTT. Its translation: CASSIARDNQPQHF.

The chain recombines TRBV20-1 with TRBJ1-2; D gene uncertain. Trimming took off 5 bases at V and 1 base at J, with 5 bases between the two ends. Germline CDR1 DFQATT, CDR2 SNEGSKA (reference sequence). The CDR3 has 11 residues. CDR3 in DNA: TGCAGTGCTGGCTTTAACTATGGCTACACCTTC. Translation gives CSAGFNYGYTF.

The genes are TRBV12-3 or TRBV12-4 and TRBJ1-1; no reliable D call. This CDR3 has 13 residues. The V gene lost 3 bases and the J gene lost 3 bases, with 8 bases spanning the gap. The CDR3 DNA reads as TGTGCCAGCAGTTTGTATAGTTACACTGAAGCTTTCTTT. Residues: CASSLYSYTEAFF.

The chain joins TRBV5-6 to TRBJ2-2; tentatively, D is TRBD1 (6 bases). The length of the CDR3 is 15 residues. Germline-derived CDR1 and CDR2 are SGHDT and YYEEEE. With 3 bases removed from V and 1 base from J, the gap between germline ends came to 10 bases. The CDR3 here is CASSSLDRNTGELFF. The CDR3 coding sequence is TGTGCCAGCAGCTCCTTGGACAGGAACACCGGGGAGCTGTTTTTT.

This rearrangement joins TRBV6-5 to TRBJ1-2; no clear D gene. The CDR3 sequence is 12 residues long. The germline gives CDR1 MNHEY, CDR2 SVGAGI. Between the trimmed V and J ends, which lost 8 bases and 4 bases, there was a span of 11 bases. The CDR3 DNA reads as TGTGCCAGCGGGAATGGAGGCTATGGCTACACCTTC. It is translated as CASGNGGYGYTF.

V is TRBV7-9 and J is TRBJ2-5, with 12 positions matching TRBD2. The J segment lost 5 bases and the V segment lost 4 bases, leaving 5 bases of the junction unmatched. The CDR3 sequence is 15 residues long. In germline, CDR1 is SEHNR, CDR2 FQNEAQ (reference sequence). The chain's CDR3 is CASSSGLAGTETQYF. In DNA form, the CDR3 reads TGTGCCAGCAGCTCCGGACTAGCGGGGACGGAGACCCAGTACTTC.

This clone was seen once. This chain connects TRBV18 to TRBJ2-1; D is unresolved. V was pared by 3 bases and J by 8 bases, with 8 bases between. The germline V gene encodes CDR1 KGHSH and CDR2 LQKENI. The CDR3 is made up of 12 amino acids. CDR3 sequence reads: CASSPRHDEQFF. CDR3 sequence (DNA): TGTGCCAGCTCACCGAGACATGATGAGCAGTTCTTC.

This clone was seen only once. The V gene is TRBV6-5, the J gene TRBJ2-7; 7 bases are a match to TRBD2. The CDR3 is 14 amino acids. V was clipped by 6 bases and J by 6 bases; unmatched bases: 11. Germline V gene data show CDR1 as MNHEY and CDR2 as SVGAGI. The CDR3 reads CASSPREGGAEQYF. The CDR3 nucleotides read TGTGCCAGCAGCCCCCGTGAGGGAGGGGCCGAGCAGTACTTC.

The rearrangement joins TRBV19 to TRBJ2-5; possibly TRBD2 for D (6 bases). Deletions cut 7 bases from V and 3 bases from J, with 15 bases between. Germline V gene lookup returns CDR1 LNHDA and CDR2 SQIVND (reference sequence). CDR3 size: 14 residues. The CDR3 bases are TGTGCCAGTACTTGGGGTAGCGGCGAAGAGACCCAGTACTTC. Translated: CASTWGSGEETQYF.

This rearrangement joins TRBV5-1 to TRBJ2-4; 9 bases line up with TRBD1. Germline V lookup: CDR1 SGHRS, CDR2 YFSETQ. Trimming cost V 0 bases and J 9 bases; bases outside gene matches: 7. The CDR3 covers 15 residues. The CDR3 sequence: CASSLEGQGTSIQYF. DNA of the CDR3: TGCGCCAGCAGCTTGGAAGGACAGGGGACGAGCATTCAGTACTTC.

This clone appeared a few times. The rearrangement uses TRBV2 and TRBJ1-2; weak D call: TRBD1 (6 bases). V was pared by 2 bases and J by 6 bases, with 13 bases between. CDR1 SNHLY and CDR2 FYNNEI come from the germline V gene. This CDR3 has 14 residues. The CDR3 is CASSEQGQTHGYTF. CDR3 coding DNA: TGTGCCAGCAGTGAACAGGGACAAACTCATGGCTACACCTTC.

In its sample, this clone was seen once. This sequence joins TRBV2 and TRBJ1-6; D is perhaps TRBD1 (5 bases). Germline V gives CDR1 SNHLY, CDR2 FYNNEI. Trimming pared 7 bases from V and 0 bases from J, leaving 10 bases between. This CDR3 comprises 15 residues. The CDR3 sequence: CASKRGSSYNSPLHF. For the CDR3, the DNA is TGTGCCAGCAAAAGGGGAAGCTCCTATAATTCACCCCTCCACTTT.

The chain couples TRBV12-5 to TRBJ2-3, with D possibly being TRBD1 (6 bases). The CDR3 sequence is 15 residues long. The V gene lost 1 base and the J gene lost 0 bases, with 8 bases spanning the gap. Looked up from germline, CDR1 is LGHNT and CDR2 is FRNRAP. CDR3 nucleotides: TGTGCTAGTGGTTTGGGGACAGCTAGCACAGATACGCAGTATTTT. Translating it yields CASGLGTASTDTQYF.

V gene TRBV18 combines with J gene TRBJ2-4; TRBD1 aligns across 9 bases. This CDR3 contains 17 residues. The V gene end was trimmed by 0 bases and the J gene end by 2 bases; junction bases not matched to a gene: 5. CDR1 is KGHSH, CDR2 LQKENI, per germline. CDR3 region: CASSPPLGQGSKNIQYF. In DNA form, the CDR3 reads TGTGCCAGCTCACCACCCTTGGGACAGGGTTCCAAAAACATTCAGTACTTC.

In its sample, this clone was seen a few times. The rearrangement uses TRBV4-1 and TRBJ1-2; D ambiguous. V lost 1 base to trimming and J lost 0 bases, with 21 bases between them. Germline CDR1 and CDR2: MGHRA and YSYEKL. This CDR3 is 19 amino acids long. The CDR3 protein is CASSQGLRTPGEANYGYTF. The CDR3, as DNA: TGCGCCAGCAGCCAAGGGTTAAGAACCCCTGGGGAGGCTAACTATGGCTACACCTTC.

The chain recombines TRBV6-6 with TRBJ1-4; 8 nucleotides agree with TRBD1. The germline gives CDR1 MNHNY, CDR2 SVGAGI (reference sequence). Unmatched junction bases numbered 2, after V lost 7 bases and J lost 1 base. CDR3 length: 14 amino acids. CDR3 loop: CASNGQGTNEKLFF. In DNA form, the CDR3 reads TGTGCCAGCAACGGACAGGGAACTAATGAAAAACTGTTTTTT.

CDR3 coding DNA: TGTGCCAGCAGTTTTGACTCGGTCTATGGCTACACCTTC. Translation gives CASSFDSVYGYTF. This rearrangement joins TRBV12-3 or TRBV12-4 to TRBJ1-2; no reliable D call. Trimming removed 3 bases at V and 4 bases at J, with 9 bases between. The CDR3 length is 13 residues.

This clone was seen once. The chain employs TRBV5-1 and TRBJ1-6; D is unclear. The CDR3 is 13 amino acids. V lost 4 bases and J 7 bases, leaving 9 bases between the germline ends. The germline gives CDR1 SGHRS, CDR2 YFSETQ. CDR3 bases: TGCGCCAGCAGCGGTGAACAGAATTCACCCCTCCACTTT. It encodes CASSGEQNSPLHF.

The rearrangement joins TRBV6-5 to TRBJ2-6; D is undetermined. Looked up from germline, CDR1 is MNHEY and CDR2 is SVGAGI. The CDR3 covers 13 residues. V gave up 9 bases and J gave up 0 bases, with 6 bases separating them. CDR3 residues: CASELSGANVLTF. In DNA, the CDR3 is TGTGCCAGTGAGCTCTCTGGGGCCAACGTCCTGACTTTC.

This sequence joins TRBV29-1 and TRBJ2-3; D is unresolved. CDR1 is SQVTM and CDR2 is ANQGSEA in the germline V gene. The germline V and J ends were trimmed by 0 bases and 2 bases, with 3 bases remaining between them. CDR3 length equals 12 residues. The CDR3 DNA is TGCAGCGTTGAAGACAACACAGATACGCAGTATTTT. Translating gives CSVEDNTDTQYF.

The rearrangement links TRBV7-2 to TRBJ1-2; D unresolved. V was cut by 5 bases and J by 4 bases, with 20 bases left in between. The CDR3 covers 16 residues. CDR1 is SGHTA and CDR2 is FQGNSA in the germline V gene. The CDR3 coding sequence is TGTGCCAGCAGCGTTAGGTTCACAACGACTCTCTATGGCTACACCTTC. This encodes CASSVRFTTTLYGYTF.

The chain carries TRBV7-9 and TRBJ2-2, with a weak D call TRBD1 (6 bases). This CDR3 is 17 amino acids long. Trimming took off 1 base at V and 4 bases at J, with 16 bases between the two ends. The V gene's germline CDR1 is SEHNR and CDR2 FQNEAQ (reference sequence). CDR3 region: CASSLELGAKGTGELFF. CDR3 DNA: TGTGCCAGCAGCTTAGAACTGGGGGCGAAAGGCACCGGGGAGCTGTTTTTT.

This clone was recorded many times. The chain uses TRBV7-8 and TRBJ2-1; TRBD2 aligns across 13 bases. The CDR3 is made up of 13 amino acids. CDR1 is SGHVS, CDR2 FQNEAQ, per germline. CDR3 DNA sequence: TGTACTAGCGGGGGGGGATCCTACAATGAGCAGTTCTTC. Residues: CTSGGGSYNEQFF.